This T cell receptor (beta chain) was recovered during a study of blood T cell repertoires in COVID-19. On the study more broadly: Samples representing acute and convalescent COVID-19 were sourced from the United States, Italy and Spain.

This CDR3 has 14 residues. From germline, CDR1 is SGHKS and CDR2 YYEKEE (reference sequence). V lost 3 bases, J lost 2 bases, and 4 bases stayed unmatched. Original methodology: Reference gene primers were amplified, and this amplification served to estimate nucleated cell counts. Sequenced by immunoSEQ multiplex PCR; TCRdb stores in-frame clones only, minus some. Clone size and the V and J calls come from that table; the DNA yielded D and trimming. The sample yields 200,000 to 250,000 clones, roughly nine tenths seen once. Cohorts were based on clinical histories the participants reported. The chain employs TRBV5-5 and TRBJ1-2; 7 nucleotides agree with TRBD1. Sequencing used PBMCs or T cells enriched from blood (not recorded which). The sequence derives from a woman aged 45-65 years in a cohort exposed to, infected with or recovered from COVID-19 (not recorded which). The CDR3 region is CASSSTGENYGYTF. In DNA, the CDR3 is TGTGCCAGCAGCTCCACAGGGGAAAACTATGGCTACACCTTC.